Listed below are T cell receptor beta chains from one sample, sequenced in a study of CD8+CD57+ T cells in acquired aplastic anemia. TCRdb passed the reads through MiXCR, listing each CDR3 protein once. The data contain approximately 150,000 distinct CDR3 sequences, 65% to 75% of them singletons. The sequenced sample was sorted CD4+, CD8+, or CD8+CD57+ T cells (not recorded which) from PBMCs. These receptors originate from a human donor with aplastic anemia. The CDR3 runs from the conserved cysteine through the conserved F or W. The D gene is left open where the match is weak. Where a row states a size, it is once, few, many or the class of an expanded clone; other rows omit it.

size: many; J: TRBJ2-7; V: TRBV20-1; D: TRBD1; DNA: TGCAGTGCTAGAGATCTTACAGGGGGGCTTTCGAGCTCCTACGAGCAGTACTTC; CDR3: CSARDLTGGLSSSYEQYF
size: .; J: TRBJ1-1; V: TRBV6-4; D: .; DNA: TGTGCCAGCAGTGGGGCAGGGGAGAACACTGACGCTTTCTTT; CDR3: CASSGAGENTDAFF
size: .; J: TRBJ2-1; V: TRBV7-2; D: .; DNA: TGTGCCAGCTGGACAACAGGGTCGGCCTACAATGAGCAGTTCTTC; CDR3: CASWTTGSAYNEQFF
size: many; J: TRBJ2-1; V: TRBV4-1; D: .; DNA: TGCGCCAGCAGCCAAGTCACAGTCGACAATGAGCAGTTCTTC; CDR3: CASSQVTVDNEQFF
size: .; J: TRBJ2-3; V: TRBV10-3; D: .; DNA: TGTGCCATCAGCACCCCGACTAGCACAGATACGCAGTATTTT; CDR3: CAISTPTSTDTQYF
size: few; J: TRBJ2-1; V: TRBV7-2; D: TRBD2; DNA: TGTGCCAGCAGCCAGACGACTAGCGGGTTAACGCAGTTCTTC; CDR3: CASSQTTSGLTQFF
size: .; J: TRBJ2-2; V: TRBV24-1; D: .; DNA: TGTGCCACCAGTGATTTTTCGGGAACCGGGGAGCTGTTTTTT; CDR3: CATSDFSGTGELFF
size: .; J: TRBJ1-1; V: TRBV6-5; D: .; DNA: TGTGCCAGCAGTCACAGGGAGGCGAACACTGAAGCTTTCTTT; CDR3: CASSHREANTEAFF
size: .; J: TRBJ2-5; V: TRBV10-3; D: .; DNA: TGTGCCATCAGTGAGGTAGTAAGTGAGACCCAGTACTTC; CDR3: CAISEVVSETQYF
size: .; J: TRBJ2-1; V: TRBV19; D: .; DNA: TGTGCCAGTAGTATGGGTGGGCCCAAGGAGACCTACAATGAGCAGTTCTTC; CDR3: CASSMGGPKETYNEQFF
size: few; J: TRBJ2-5; V: TRBV7-9; D: .; DNA: TGTGCCAGCAGCCGCCCCCGCGAACAATCGTACCAAGAGACCCAGTACTTC; CDR3: CASSRPREQSYQETQYF
size: .; J: TRBJ2-7; V: TRBV10-3; D: TRBD2; DNA: TGTGCCATATCTCCCGGACTAGCAGTGGGCTCCTACGAGCAGTACTTC; CDR3: CAISPGLAVGSYEQYF
size: few; J: TRBJ2-1; V: TRBV20-1; D: TRBD2; DNA: TGCCCACTAGCGGGGGAGTACAATGAGCAGTTCTTC; CDR3: CPLAGEYNEQFF
size: .; J: TRBJ1-2; V: TRBV6-1; D: .; DNA: TGTGCCAGCAGTGAAGCGCTTTCTCCGACAGCCTATGGCTACACCTTC; CDR3: CASSEALSPTAYGYTF
size: .; J: TRBJ2-7; V: TRBV6-1; D: .; DNA: TGTGCCACCTTAAGGGGGAGCTCCTACGAGCAGTACTTC; CDR3: CATLRGSSYEQYF
size: .; J: TRBJ2-7; V: TRBV5-1; D: TRBD2; DNA: TGCGCCAGCAGCGGGGGACTAGCGGGAACGAGGGAGCAGTACTTC; CDR3: CASSGGLAGTREQYF
size: .; J: TRBJ1-2; V: TRBV15; D: TRBD1; DNA: TGTGCCACCAGCAGAGAAGGGACAGGGGGGGCAAGCTATGGCTACACCTTC; CDR3: CATSREGTGGASYGYTF
size: .; J: TRBJ2-1; V: TRBV7-9; D: TRBD1; DNA: TGTGCCAGCAGCTCGACGGACAGGGCGTCGAGAAGTGAGCAGTTCTTC; CDR3: CASSSTDRASRSEQFF
size: many; J: TRBJ1-6; V: TRBV3-1; D: .; DNA: TGTGCCAGCAGCCAAGAAGGCCAGGCGGGATCTTCACCCCTCCACTTT; CDR3: CASSQEGQAGSSPLHF
size: .; J: TRBJ1-2; V: TRBV19; D: .; DNA: TGTGCCAGTGCCGTGCGTGGGATAAGCCCCACCTTC; CDR3: CASAVRGISPTF
size: .; J: TRBJ1-2; V: TRBV5-1; D: TRBD1; DNA: TGTGCCAGCAGTAGCTCACCGGGACAGGGGCACTATGGCTACACCTTC; CDR3: CASSSSPGQGHYGYTF
size: .; J: TRBJ2-3; V: TRBV5-1; D: TRBD1; DNA: TGCGCCAGCAGCTGGGCGACAGGGGCCCTAGTAGATACGCAGTATTTT; CDR3: CASSWATGALVDTQYF
size: .; J: TRBJ1-1; V: TRBV5-1; D: .; DNA: TGCGCCAGCAGCTTGATTTCGTGGAACACTGAAGCTTTCTTT; CDR3: CASSLISWNTEAFF